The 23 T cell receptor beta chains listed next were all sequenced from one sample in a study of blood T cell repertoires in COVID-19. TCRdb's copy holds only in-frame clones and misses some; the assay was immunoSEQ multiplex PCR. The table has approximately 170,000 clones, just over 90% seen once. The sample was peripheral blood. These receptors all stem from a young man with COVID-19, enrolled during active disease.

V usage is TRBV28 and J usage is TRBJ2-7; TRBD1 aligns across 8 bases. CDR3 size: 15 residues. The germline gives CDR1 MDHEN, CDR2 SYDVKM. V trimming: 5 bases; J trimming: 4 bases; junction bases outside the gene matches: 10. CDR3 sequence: CASSGRDRTLYEQYF. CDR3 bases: TGTGCCAGCAGTGGCCGGGACAGGACCCTTTACGAGCAGTACTTC.

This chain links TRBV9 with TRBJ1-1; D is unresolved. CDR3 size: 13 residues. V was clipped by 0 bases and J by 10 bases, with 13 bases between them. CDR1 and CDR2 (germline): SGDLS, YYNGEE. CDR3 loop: CASSVGGPGAAFF. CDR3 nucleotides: TGTGCCAGCAGCGTAGGAGGTCCCGGTGCAGCTTTCTTT.

The CDR3 spells CASSSVAGLVTEAFF. As DNA, the CDR3 is TGTGCCAGCAGCTCAGTGGCGGGGTTGGTCACTGAAGCTTTCTTT. The rearrangement uses TRBV7-2 and TRBJ1-1; D is unresolved. This CDR3 spans 15 amino acids. V was clipped by 4 bases and J by 4 bases, with 16 bases between them. The germline gives CDR1 SGHTA, CDR2 FQGNSA.

The DNA of the CDR3 is TGCGCCAGCAGTGAGTCCGGGGGGCGTACATCCTACGAGCAGTACTTC. It yields the protein CASSESGGRTSYEQYF. The chain employs TRBV10-1 and TRBJ2-7, with D perhaps TRBD2 (7 bases). Trimming took 0 bases from V and 1 from J, leaving 13 bases between them. From germline, CDR1 is WNHNN and CDR2 SYGVQD (reference sequence). There are 16 residues in the CDR3.

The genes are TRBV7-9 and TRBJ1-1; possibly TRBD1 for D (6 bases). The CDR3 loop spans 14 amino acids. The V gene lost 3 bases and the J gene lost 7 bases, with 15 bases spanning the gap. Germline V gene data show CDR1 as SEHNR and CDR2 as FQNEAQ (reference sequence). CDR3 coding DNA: TGTGCCAGCAGCTTTGGGTCAGGGGACTATGAAGCTTTCTTT. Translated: CASSFGSGDYEAFF.

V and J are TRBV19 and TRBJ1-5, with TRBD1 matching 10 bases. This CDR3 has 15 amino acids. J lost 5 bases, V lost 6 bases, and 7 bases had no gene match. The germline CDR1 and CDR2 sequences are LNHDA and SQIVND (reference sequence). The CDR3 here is CASSPWGQGHQPQHF. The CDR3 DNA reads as TGTGCCAGTAGCCCCTGGGGACAGGGGCATCAGCCCCAGCATTTT.

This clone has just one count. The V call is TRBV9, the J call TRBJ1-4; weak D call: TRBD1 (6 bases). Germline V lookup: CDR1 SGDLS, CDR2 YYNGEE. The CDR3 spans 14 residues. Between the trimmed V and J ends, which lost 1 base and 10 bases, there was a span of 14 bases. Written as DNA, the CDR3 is TGTGCCAGCAGCGTATCAGGGGCCTTTGGAAAACTGTTTTTT. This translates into CASSVSGAFGKLFF. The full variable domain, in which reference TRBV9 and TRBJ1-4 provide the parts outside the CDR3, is DSGVTQTPKHLITATGQRVTLRCSPRSGDLSVYWYQQSLDQGLQFLIQYYNGEERAKGNILERFSAQQFPDLHSELNLSSLELGDSALYFCASSVSGAFGKLFFGSGTQLSVL.

The CDR3 reads CASSPRQGIYEQYF. In DNA form, the CDR3 reads TGTGCCAGCAGTCCCCGGCAGGGGATCTACGAGCAGTACTTC. The V gene is TRBV28, the J gene TRBJ2-7, with D tentatively TRBD1 (6 bases). Germline assignment: CDR1 MDHEN and CDR2 SYDVKM. This CDR3 contains 14 residues. The V gene lost 5 bases and the J gene lost 3 bases, with 14 bases spanning the gap. Together with reference TRBV28 and TRBJ2-7, the CDR3 gives the full variable domain: DVKVTQSSRYLVKRTGEKVFLECVQDMDHENMFWYRQDPGLGLRLIYFSYDVKMKEKGDIPEGYSVSREKKERFSLILESASTNQTSMYLCASSPRQGIYEQYFGPGTRLTVT.

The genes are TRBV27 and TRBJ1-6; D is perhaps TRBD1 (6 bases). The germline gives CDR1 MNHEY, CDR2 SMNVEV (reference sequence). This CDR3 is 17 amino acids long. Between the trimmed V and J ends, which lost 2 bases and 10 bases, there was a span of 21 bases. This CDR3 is CASSLGFPGVGGSPLHF. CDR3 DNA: TGTGCCAGCAGTTTAGGATTTCCAGGGGTTGGGGGATCACCCCTCCACTTT.

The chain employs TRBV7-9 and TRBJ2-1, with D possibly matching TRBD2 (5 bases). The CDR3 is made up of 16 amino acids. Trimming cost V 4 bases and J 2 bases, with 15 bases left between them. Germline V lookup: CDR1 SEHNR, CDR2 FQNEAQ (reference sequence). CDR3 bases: TGTGCCAGCAGCTCCCTCAGCGGCAGCGCCTACAATGAGCAGTTCTTC. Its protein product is CASSSLSGSAYNEQFF.

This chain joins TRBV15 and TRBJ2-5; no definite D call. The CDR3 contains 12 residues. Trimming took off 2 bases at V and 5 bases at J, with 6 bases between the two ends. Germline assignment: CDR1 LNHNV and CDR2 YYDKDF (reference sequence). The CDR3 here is CATSRPSETQYF. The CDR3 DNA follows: TGTGCCACCAGCAGACCGTCGGAGACCCAGTACTTC. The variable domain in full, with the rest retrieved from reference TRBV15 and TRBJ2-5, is DAMVIQNPRYQVTQFGKPVTLSCSQTLNHNVMYWYQQKSSQAPKLLFHYYDKDFNNEADTPDNFQSRRPNTSFCFLDIRSPGLGDTAMYLCATSRPSETQYFGPGTRLLVL.

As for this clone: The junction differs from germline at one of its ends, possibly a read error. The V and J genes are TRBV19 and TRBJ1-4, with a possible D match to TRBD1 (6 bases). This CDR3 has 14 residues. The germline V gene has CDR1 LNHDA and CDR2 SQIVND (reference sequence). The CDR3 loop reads CASSTGTTNEKLFF. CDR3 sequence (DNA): TGTGCCAGTAGTACTGGGACAACGAATGAAAAACTGTTTTTT. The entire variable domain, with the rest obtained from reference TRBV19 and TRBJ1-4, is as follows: DGGITQSPKYLFRKEGQNVTLSCEQNLNHDAMYWYRQDPGQGLRLIYYSQIVNDFQKGDIAEGYSVSREKKESFPLTVTSAQKNPTAFYLCASSTGTTNEKLFFGSGTQLSVL.

The CDR3 loop reads CATSRDYSSVGGRSYF. The CDR3 nucleotides read TGTGCCACCAGCAGAGATTATAGTTCGGTGGGAGGGCGGTCTTACTTC. The rearrangement joins TRBV15 to TRBJ2-7; the match to TRBD2 covers 7 bases. The germline gives CDR1 LNHNV, CDR2 YYDKDF (reference sequence). The V segment lost 0 bases and the J segment 13 bases; nucleotides outside the gene matches: 18. This CDR3 has 16 amino acids.

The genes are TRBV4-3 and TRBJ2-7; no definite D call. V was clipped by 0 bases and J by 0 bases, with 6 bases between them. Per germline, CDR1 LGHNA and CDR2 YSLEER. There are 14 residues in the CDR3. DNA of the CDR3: TGCGCCAGCAGCCAAGAAGCAAGCTCCTACGAGCAGTACTTC. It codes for CASSQEASSYEQYF.

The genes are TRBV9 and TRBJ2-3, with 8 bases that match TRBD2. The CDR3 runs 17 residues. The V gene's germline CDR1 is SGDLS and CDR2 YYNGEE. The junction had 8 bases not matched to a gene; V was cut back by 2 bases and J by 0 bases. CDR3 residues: CASSVPVAGPSTDTQYF. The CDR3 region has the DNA TGTGCCAGCAGCGTGCCAGTAGCGGGACCGAGCACAGATACGCAGTATTTT.

The CDR3 DNA is TGTGCCAGCTCACCGAGACAGGTATACGAGCAGTACTTC. It specifies CASSPRQVYEQYF. The chain links TRBV18 to TRBJ2-7, with TRBD1 as a possible D gene (6 bases). Germline lookup yields CDR1 KGHSH and CDR2 LQKENI. V dropped 3 bases and J dropped 4 bases, with 10 bases sitting between them. The length of the CDR3 is 13 residues.

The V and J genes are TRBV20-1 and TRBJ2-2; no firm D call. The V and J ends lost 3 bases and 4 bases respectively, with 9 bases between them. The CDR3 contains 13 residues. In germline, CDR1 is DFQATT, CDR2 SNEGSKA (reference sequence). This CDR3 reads CSASHLGTGELFF. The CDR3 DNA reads TGCAGTGCTAGTCACCTAGGCACCGGGGAGCTGTTTTTT.

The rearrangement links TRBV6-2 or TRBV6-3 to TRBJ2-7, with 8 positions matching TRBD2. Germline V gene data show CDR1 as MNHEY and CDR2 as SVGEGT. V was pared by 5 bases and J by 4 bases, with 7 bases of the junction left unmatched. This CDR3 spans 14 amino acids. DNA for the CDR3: TGTGCCAGCAGTCAAGAGCGGGAGTGGTACGAGCAGTACTTC. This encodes CASSQEREWYEQYF.

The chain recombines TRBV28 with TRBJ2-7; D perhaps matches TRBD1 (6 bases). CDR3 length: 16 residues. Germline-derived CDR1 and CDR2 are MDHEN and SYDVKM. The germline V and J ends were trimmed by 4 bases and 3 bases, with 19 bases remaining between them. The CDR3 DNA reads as TGTGCCAGCAGTTCTCCTAACAGGGTCCCGATCTACGAGCAGTACTTC. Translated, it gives CASSSPNRVPIYEQYF.

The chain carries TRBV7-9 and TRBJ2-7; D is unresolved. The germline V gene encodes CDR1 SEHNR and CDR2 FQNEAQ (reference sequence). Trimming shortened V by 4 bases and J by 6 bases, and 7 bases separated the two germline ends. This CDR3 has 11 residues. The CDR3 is CASSSGPEQYF. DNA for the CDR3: TGTGCCAGCAGCTCAGGCCCCGAGCAGTACTTC. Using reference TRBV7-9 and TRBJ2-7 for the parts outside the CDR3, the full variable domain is DTGVSQNPRHKITKRGQNVTFRCDPISEHNRLYWYRQTLGQGPEFLTYFQNEAQLEKSRLLSDRFSAERPKGSFSTLEIQRTEQGDSAMYLCASSSGPEQYFGPGTRLTVT.

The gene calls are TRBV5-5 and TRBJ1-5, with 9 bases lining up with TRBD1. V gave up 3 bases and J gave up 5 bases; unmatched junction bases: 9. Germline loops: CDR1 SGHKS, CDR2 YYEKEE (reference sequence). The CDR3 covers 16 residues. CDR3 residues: CASSSTGTGTYQPQHF. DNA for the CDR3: TGTGCCAGCAGCTCAACCGGGACAGGGACATATCAGCCCCAGCATTTT.

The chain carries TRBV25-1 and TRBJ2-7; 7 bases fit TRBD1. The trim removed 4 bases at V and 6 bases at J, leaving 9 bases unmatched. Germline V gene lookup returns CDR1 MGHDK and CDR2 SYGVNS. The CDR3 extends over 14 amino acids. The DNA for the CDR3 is TGTGCCAGCAGTGCTGACAGGGTTCCCCCCGAGCAGTACTTC. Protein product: CASSADRVPPEQYF.

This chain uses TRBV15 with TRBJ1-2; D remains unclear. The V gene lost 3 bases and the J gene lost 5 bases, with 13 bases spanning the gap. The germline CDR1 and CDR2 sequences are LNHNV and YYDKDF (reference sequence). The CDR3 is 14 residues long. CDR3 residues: CATSSAYEIYGYTF. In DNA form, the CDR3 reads TGTGCCACCAGCAGTGCGTACGAGATATATGGCTACACCTTC.